One and the same sample provided the 25 T cell receptor beta chains below, sequenced in a study of blood T cell repertoires in COVID-19. Data came from immunoSEQ multiplex PCR; TCRdb stores just in-frame clones and leaves some out. The table lists 200,000 to 250,000 clones, about 88% of them singletons, with around 4.8% in the top ten. Sequenced: peripheral blood. These receptors came from a woman aged 40 to 50 with acute or convalescent COVID-19.

For the CDR3, the DNA is TGTGCCAGCAGTTATCCCGCGAGTACTGAAGCTTTCTTT. Protein product: CASSYPASTEAFF. The chain joins TRBV6-5 to TRBJ1-1; D call uncertain. The V end was cut by 3 bases, the J end by 5 bases, with 10 bases between. Germline values: CDR1 MNHEY, CDR2 SVGAGI. CDR3 length: 13 residues.

This chain links TRBV15 with TRBJ1-1; unclear D gene. CDR1 is LNHNV and CDR2 is YYDKDF in the germline V gene (reference sequence). Trimming took 3 bases from V and 0 from J, leaving 20 bases between them. This CDR3 region has 18 residues. The CDR3 is CATSSRVGRKYLNTEAFF. In nucleotides, the CDR3 is TGTGCCACCAGCAGCCGGGTTGGGAGGAAATATCTGAACACTGAAGCTTTCTTT.

The chain uses TRBV19 and TRBJ1-2; 10 bases agree with TRBD1. After removal of 8 bases from V and 4 bases from J, the junction contained 10 bases not matched to a gene. The CDR3 length is 15 residues. Germline CDR1 LNHDA, CDR2 SQIVND (reference sequence). The CDR3 reads CASQITGTGAYGYTF. CDR3 sequence (DNA): TGTGCCAGTCAGATTACCGGGACAGGGGCCTATGGCTACACCTTC.

The rearrangement uses TRBV9 and TRBJ2-5; a weak D match, TRBD2 (6 bases). The CDR3 length is 15 residues. CDR1 is SGDLS and CDR2 is YYNGEE in the germline V gene. V was pared by 3 bases and J by 0 bases, with 12 bases between. The chain's CDR3 is CASSATGLNQETQYF. The CDR3 nucleotides read TGTGCCAGCAGCGCGACCGGACTAAACCAAGAGACCCAGTACTTC.

The gene calls are TRBV24-1 and TRBJ1-2; 12 nucleotides line up with TRBD1. Germline V gene sequence: CDR1 KGHDR, CDR2 SFDVKD. This CDR3 is 16 amino acids long. With 5 bases clipped from V and 4 bases from J, the junction kept 7 bases outside the gene matches. CDR3: CATSVTPGQGAYGYTF. DNA of the CDR3: TGTGCCACCAGTGTTACCCCGGGACAGGGGGCCTATGGCTACACCTTC.

There are a few counts of this clone. V gene TRBV9 combines with J gene TRBJ1-2; TRBD1 might be the D (6 bases). The CDR3 sequence is 16 residues long. V lost 3 bases and J lost 4, with 19 bases in between. Per the germline V gene, CDR1 is SGDLS and CDR2 is YYNGEE. CDR3 DNA: TGTGCCAGCAGCGACCGGGACACCTTTTCCCTCTATGGCTACACCTTC. Its protein product is CASSDRDTFSLYGYTF.

The chain combines TRBV6-1 with TRBJ2-7, with 7 positions matching TRBD2. Germline V gene data show CDR1 as MNHNS and CDR2 as SASEGT. CDR3 length: 17 amino acids. Trimming removed 0 bases from V and 3 bases from J; junction bases left unmatched: 11. The CDR3 sequence: CASSEAGRGTYRYEQYV. CDR3 sequence (DNA): TGTGCCAGCAGTGAAGCGGGGAGGGGCACATATCGCTACGAGCAGTACGTC.

V is TRBV7-3 and J is TRBJ2-3, with 9 bases fitting TRBD1. The CDR3 consists of 18 residues. V gave up 3 bases and J gave up 2 bases; unmatched junction bases: 12. CDR1 and CDR2 (germline): SGHTA, FQGTGA. For the CDR3, the DNA is TGTGCCAGCAGCTTGACGCCTCCCGGGACAGGGAACACAGATACGCAGTATTTT. Its translation is CASSLTPPGTGNTDTQYF.

The chain recombines TRBV5-1 with TRBJ1-2, with TRBD1 identical over 7 bases. This CDR3 has 13 amino acids. From germline, CDR1 is SGHRS and CDR2 YFSETQ. V lost 4 bases, J lost 2 bases, and 2 bases stayed unmatched. The CDR3 nucleotides read TGCGCCAGCAGCCCACAGGGGAACTATGGCTACACCTTC. Protein: CASSPQGNYGYTF.

V is TRBV7-3 and J is TRBJ2-5; 8 positions agree with TRBD2. Trimming removed 6 bases from V and 1 base from J; junction bases left unmatched: 4. Germline V gene sequence: CDR1 SGHTA, CDR2 FQGTGA. The CDR3 contains 14 residues. The CDR3 DNA reads TGTGCCAGCAGTTTTGCGGGGGGCCAAGAGACCCAGTACTTC. Translated, it gives CASSFAGGQETQYF.

The J gene is TRBJ1-1, the V gene TRBV6-4, with D unresolved. Germline CDR1 is MRHNA and CDR2 is SNTAGT. CDR3 length: 13 amino acids. Between the trimmed V and J ends, which lost 6 bases and 1 base, there was a span of 9 bases. DNA of the CDR3: TGTGCCAGCAGGCTAACAGAGAACACTGAAGCTTTCTTT. This translates into CASRLTENTEAFF.

The CDR3 nucleotides read TGTGCCAGCAGCTCAGGGGGGTATCAGCCCCAGCATTTT. Its protein is CASSSGGYQPQHF. This chain connects TRBV5-6 to TRBJ1-5; TRBD1 aligns across 7 bases. The germline V gene has CDR1 SGHDT and CDR2 YYEEEE. The CDR3 totals 13 residues. V gave up 3 bases and J gave up 5 bases; unmatched junction bases: 2.

The CDR3 region is CASSRDRGFSEAFF. In nucleotides, the CDR3 is TGTGCCAGCAGCCGGGACAGGGGGTTTTCTGAAGCTTTCTTT. The chain couples TRBV6-5 to TRBJ1-1; 11 positions match TRBD1. The trim removed 6 bases at V and 6 bases at J, leaving 6 bases unmatched. The CDR3 covers 14 residues. From germline, CDR1 is MNHEY and CDR2 SVGAGI.

The chain carries TRBV6-6 and TRBJ1-6; 10 bases match TRBD1. Germline trimming cut 6 bases from V and 9 bases from J; bases unmatched to any gene: 2. The CDR3 totals 13 residues. Germline CDR1 is MNHNY and CDR2 is SVGAGI (reference sequence). The CDR3 reads CASSRDRGSPLHF. CDR3 sequence (DNA): TGTGCCAGCAGCCGGGACAGGGGTTCACCCCTCCACTTT.

The CDR3 DNA reads TGTGCCAGCAGCCCGGGGACTAGCCCTAGGGATGAGCAGTTCTTC. Protein sequence: CASSPGTSPRDEQFF. This chain uses TRBV7-8 with TRBJ2-1; 9 bases fit TRBD2. Germline CDR1 reads SGHVS; CDR2 reads FQNEAQ. The CDR3 sequence is 15 residues long. After removal of 5 bases from V and 8 bases from J, the junction contained 10 bases not matched to a gene.

The CDR3 sequence is CASSTRGDGYTF. DNA of the CDR3: TGTGCCAGTAGTACCAGGGGGGATGGCTACACCTTC. The chain couples TRBV19 to TRBJ1-2, with 7 bases matching TRBD1. The V segment lost 4 bases and the J segment 6 bases; nucleotides outside the gene matches: 2. CDR3 length: 12 amino acids. Looked up from germline, CDR1 is LNHDA and CDR2 is SQIVND (reference sequence).

The gene calls are TRBV18 and TRBJ1-3, with D perhaps TRBD1 (5 bases). The CDR3 spans 16 residues. In germline, CDR1 is KGHSH, CDR2 LQKENI. V was cut by 2 bases and J by 1 base, with 12 bases left in between. CDR3 protein: CASSPTRQNSGNTIYF. For the CDR3, the DNA is TGTGCCAGCTCACCAACCCGACAGAATTCTGGAAACACCATATATTTT.

The chain employs TRBV19 and TRBJ1-5; 11 bases map to TRBD1. The CDR3 spans 14 residues. Looked up from germline, CDR1 is LNHDA and CDR2 is SQIVND (reference sequence). The trim removed 7 bases at V and 4 bases at J, leaving 3 bases unmatched. CDR3 amino acids: CASIGTGGNQPQHF. The CDR3 region has the DNA TGTGCCAGTATTGGGACAGGGGGGAATCAGCCCCAGCATTTT.

This clone was recorded only once. V usage is TRBV27 and J usage is TRBJ2-2; 13 nucleotides match TRBD2. Per the germline V gene, CDR1 is MNHEY and CDR2 is SMNVEV (reference sequence). The CDR3 is 16 amino acids. The V and J ends lost 3 bases and 4 bases, in that order; junction bases with no gene match: 2. CDR3 loop: CASSLGLAGPTGELFF. The CDR3 DNA follows: TGTGCCAGCAGTTTGGGACTAGCGGGGCCCACCGGGGAGCTGTTTTTT.

The rearrangement links TRBV5-3 to TRBJ1-1, with 8 bases aligning to TRBD1. TRBV5-3 is an open reading frame, and its role is uncertain. V lost 6 bases to trimming and J lost 1 base; unmatched junction nucleotides: 5. The CDR3 consists of 14 residues. In DNA, the CDR3 is TGTGCCAGAAAATCAGACAGGGGGAACACTGAAGCTTTCTTT. Its protein product is CARKSDRGNTEAFF.

The chain is built from TRBV21-1 and TRBJ2-2; the table's D call, TRBD1, has no DNA check behind it. TRBV21-1 is a known pseudogene. CDR3 length: 22 amino acids. The CDR3 is CASSKGFYNENRQGRFTGELFF. The CDR3 DNA follows: TGTGCCAGCAGCAAAGGCTTCTATAACGAAAATCGGCAGGGGAGATTCACCGGGGAGCTGTTTTTT.

The chain combines TRBV30 with TRBJ2-1; perhaps TRBD2 as D (5 bases). Germline V gives CDR1 GTSNPN, CDR2 SVGIG (reference sequence). This CDR3 is 11 amino acids long. Trimming removed 7 bases at V and 8 bases at J, with 12 bases between. CDR3 sequence: CASQEGYEQFF. DNA of the CDR3: TGTGCCTCCCAAGAGGGATATGAGCAGTTCTTC.

As DNA, the CDR3 is TGTGCCAGCAGCGCTGCTAGCGGGGGCGCGTTGACCCAGTACTTC. Translation: CASSAASGGALTQYF. This sequence joins TRBV9 and TRBJ2-5; 10 nucleotides line up with TRBD2. Germline CDR1 reads SGDLS; CDR2 reads YYNGEE. V shed 3 bases, J shed 7 bases, and the junction held 9 bases outside the gene matches. The CDR3 runs 15 residues.

This CDR3 reads CASSHMTGFGMNTEAFF. As DNA, the CDR3 is TGTGCCAGCAGCCACATGACAGGGTTTGGGATGAACACTGAAGCTTTCTTT. The chain links TRBV27 to TRBJ1-1, with 7 nucleotides matching TRBD1. V lost 6 bases, J lost 0 bases, and 13 bases stayed unmatched. The CDR3 loop spans 17 amino acids. Per the germline V gene, CDR1 is MNHEY and CDR2 is SMNVEV (reference sequence).

The chain joins TRBV7-2 to TRBJ1-3, with D possibly matching TRBD1 (5 bases). V was cut by 3 bases and J by 0 bases, with 9 bases left in between. CDR3 size: 15 residues. Germline V lookup: CDR1 SGHTA, CDR2 FQGNSA. The CDR3 protein is CASSFTGGSGNTIYF. CDR3 DNA sequence: TGTGCCAGCAGCTTCACGGGGGGCTCTGGAAACACCATATATTTT. Combining the CDR3 with reference TRBV7-2 and TRBJ1-3 gives the whole variable domain GAGVSQSPSNKVTEKGKDVELRCDPISGHTALYWYRQSLGQGLEFLIYFQGNSAPDKSGLPSDRFSAERTGGSVSTLTIQRTQQEDSAVYLCASSFTGGSGNTIYFGEGSWLTVV.